This passage covers 22 T cell receptor beta chains from one sample sequenced in a study of cytomegalovirus exposure and HLA in healthy donors. PCR was performed using 60 Vbeta and 13 Jbeta primers. The protocol was immunoSEQ multiplex PCR, while the TCRdb copy is restricted to in-frame clones and leaves out a portion. The table has more than 90,000 clones, under 85% seen once; the top ten hold roughly 2%. Sequencing was carried out using PBMCs. These receptors were obtained from a man aged 40-55 years in good health and CMV-seronegative.

With regard to this clone: Germline and junction disagree at one end, which may indicate a read error. The J gene is TRBJ2-1, the V gene TRBV5-4; perhaps TRBD2 as D (7 bases). The germline gives CDR1 SGHNT, CDR2 YYREEE (reference sequence). The CDR3 is 11 amino acids. The CDR3 loop reads CASSLVGGLLF. The DNA for the CDR3 is TGTGCCAGCAGCTTGGTCGGGGGGCTGCTCTTC.

The chain uses TRBV6-5 and TRBJ1-2; TRBD1 agrees at 10 bases. CDR1 MNHEY and CDR2 SVGAGI come from the germline V gene. The CDR3 sequence is 15 residues long. After removal of 2 bases from V and 2 bases from J, the junction contained 2 bases not matched to a gene. CDR3 in amino acids: CASSYEGQGNYGYTF. Here the CDR3 DNA reads TGTGCCAGCAGTTACGAGGGACAGGGGAACTATGGCTACACCTTC.

The chain uses TRBV14 and TRBJ1-1; 10 positions agree with TRBD1. Germline CDR1 reads SGHDN; CDR2 reads FVKESK. Germline trimming cut 4 bases from V and 8 bases from J; bases unmatched to any gene: 10. The length of the CDR3 is 15 residues. This CDR3 is CASSLDRGRGGEAFF. The CDR3 nucleotides are TGTGCCAGCAGCCTTGACAGGGGGCGCGGGGGAGAAGCTTTCTTT.

The rearrangement links TRBV5-4 to TRBJ1-1; TRBD1 aligns across 7 bases. With V trimmed by 4 bases and J by 1 base, 4 bases remained unmatched. The CDR3 extends over 14 amino acids. Germline CDR1 and CDR2: SGHNT and YYREEE (reference sequence). CDR3 in amino acids: CASSPDRWNTEAFF. The DNA for the CDR3 is TGTGCCAGCAGCCCGGACAGGTGGAACACTGAAGCTTTCTTT.

The chain joins TRBV6-5 to TRBJ1-2, with 9 bases identical to TRBD1. The V gene's germline CDR1 is MNHEY and CDR2 SVGAGI. The CDR3 contains 16 residues. Trimming removed 2 bases from V and 9 bases from J; junction bases left unmatched: 13. Here the CDR3 DNA reads TGTGCCAGCAGTTACCCATCTGGGACAGGGATCGGACGCTACACCTTC. Protein product: CASSYPSGTGIGRYTF.

The rearrangement links TRBV7-8 to TRBJ1-4, with 12 bases fitting TRBD1. CDR3 size: 21 residues. The V segment lost 0 bases and the J segment 5 bases; nucleotides outside the gene matches: 16. In germline, CDR1 is SGHVS, CDR2 FQNEAQ. In DNA, the CDR3 is TGTGCCAGCAGCTTAGCAAGCGGGACAGGGGGCACATCGGGCGAGAATGAAAAACTGTTTTTT. Protein sequence: CASSLASGTGGTSGENEKLFF. Using reference TRBV7-8 and TRBJ1-4 for the parts outside the CDR3, the full variable domain is GAGVSQSPRYKVAKRGQDVALRCDPISGHVSLFWYQQALGQGPEFLTYFQNEAQLDKSGLPSDRFFAERPEGSVSTLKIQRTQQEDSAVYLCASSLASGTGGTSGENEKLFFGSGTQLSVL.

Notes on this clone: Other DNA sequences in the same sample also yield this CDR3. The V call is TRBV19, the J call TRBJ2-7; the match to TRBD1 covers 8 bases. The germline CDR1 and CDR2 sequences are LNHDA and SQIVND (reference sequence). The CDR3 runs 13 residues. With 7 bases clipped from V and 2 bases from J, the junction kept 4 bases outside the gene matches. The CDR3 coding sequence is TGTGCCAGTAAAGACAGGGGACCCTACGAGCAGTACTTC. Its translation: CASKDRGPYEQYF.

The chain links TRBV7-2 to TRBJ2-7, with TRBD1 identical over 11 bases. Germline CDR1 is SGHTA and CDR2 is FQGNSA. The V gene end was trimmed by 4 bases and the J gene end by 2 bases; junction bases not matched to a gene: 4. CDR3 length: 15 residues. The chain's CDR3 is CASSWTGGKAYEQYF. The CDR3, as DNA: TGTGCCAGCAGCTGGACAGGGGGCAAGGCCTACGAGCAGTACTTC.

V is TRBV7-2 and J is TRBJ2-1; tentatively, D is TRBD2 (5 bases). With 5 bases removed from V and 6 bases from J, the gap between germline ends came to 11 bases. Germline V gene sequence: CDR1 SGHTA, CDR2 FQGNSA. The CDR3 loop spans 13 amino acids. CDR3 sequence: CASSTVGGNEQFF. DNA for the CDR3: TGTGCCAGCAGCACCGTTGGAGGCAATGAGCAGTTCTTC.

The chain is built from TRBV28 and TRBJ1-5; 7 bases fit TRBD1. V shed 6 bases, J shed 3 bases, and the junction held 8 bases outside the gene matches. The CDR3 runs to 15 residues. In germline, CDR1 is MDHEN, CDR2 SYDVKM. CDR3 loop: CASSRTGNFNQPQHF. The CDR3 DNA sequence: TGTGCCAGCAGCAGGACAGGCAATTTCAATCAGCCCCAGCATTTT.

CDR3 nucleotides: TGTGCCAGCAGCTTTAGGGGACAGGGGTATTCACCCCTCCACTTT. Protein product: CASSFRGQGYSPLHF. The V and J genes are TRBV7-9 and TRBJ1-6; TRBD1 matches 10 bases. CDR1 and CDR2 from the germline V gene are SEHNR and FQNEAQ (reference sequence). The V and J ends lost 3 bases and 8 bases, in that order; junction bases with no gene match: 4. This CDR3 is built from 15 residues. Based on the CDR3 plus reference TRBV7-9 and TRBJ1-6, the full variable domain is DTGVSQNPRHKITKRGQNVTFRCDPISEHNRLYWYRQTLGQGPEFLTYFQNEAQLEKSRLLSDRFSAERPKGSFSTLEIQRTEQGDSAMYLCASSFRGQGYSPLHFGNGTRLTVT.

This clone is a singleton in its sample. The genes are TRBV2 and TRBJ2-7, with 11 nucleotides matching TRBD2. V gave up 7 bases and J gave up 5 bases; unmatched junction bases: 4. Germline V CDR1 and CDR2: SNHLY, FYNNEI. This CDR3 comprises 13 residues. The CDR3 bases are TGTGCCAGCAAAACTAGCGGGAGCCACGAGCAGTACTTC. It encodes CASKTSGSHEQYF.

The genes are TRBV9 and TRBJ2-1, with 12 bases that match TRBD1. CDR1 is SGDLS and CDR2 is YYNGEE in the germline V gene. Trimming cost V 5 bases and J 4 bases; bases outside gene matches: 7. The CDR3 sequence is 16 residues long. For the CDR3, the DNA is TGTGCCAGCAGACCTGGGACAGGGGGCGGGTACAATGAGCAGTTCTTC. It encodes CASRPGTGGGYNEQFF.

The genes are TRBV9 and TRBJ1-1; D might be TRBD1 (5 bases). In germline, CDR1 is SGDLS, CDR2 YYNGEE. The CDR3 spans 15 residues. Trimming pared 3 bases from V and 0 bases from J, leaving 12 bases between. For the CDR3, the DNA is TGTGCCAGCAGCGCGCCCCCGACAGTGAACACTGAAGCTTTCTTT. This translates into CASSAPPTVNTEAFF. Full variable domain (rest looked up from reference TRBV9 and TRBJ1-1): DSGVTQTPKHLITATGQRVTLRCSPRSGDLSVYWYQQSLDQGLQFLIQYYNGEERAKGNILERFSAQQFPDLHSELNLSSLELGDSALYFCASSAPPTVNTEAFFGQGTRLTVV.

This clone showed up just a few times. The chain joins TRBV4-3 to TRBJ2-1, with TRBD2 matching 11 bases. CDR1 and CDR2 (germline): LGHNA, YSLEER. The CDR3 totals 14 residues. Trimming cost V 4 bases and J 7 bases; bases outside gene matches: 3. CDR3 nucleotides: TGCGCCAGCAGCCTAGCGGGAGGGGGGAATGAGCAGTTCTTC. The encoded protein is CASSLAGGGNEQFF.

DNA of the CDR3: TGTGCCAGCCTAAACACTGAAGCTTTCTTT. This translates into CASLNTEAFF. The V gene is TRBV2, the J gene TRBJ1-1; D remains ambiguous. The V and J ends lost 8 bases and 2 bases respectively, with 3 bases between them. CDR1 is SNHLY and CDR2 is FYNNEI in the germline V gene. The CDR3 contains 10 residues. Combining the CDR3 with reference TRBV2 and TRBJ1-1 gives the whole variable domain EPEVTQTPSHQVTQMGQEVILRCVPISNHLYFYWYRQILGQKVEFLVSFYNNEISEKSEIFDDQFSVERPDGSNFTLKIRSTKLEDSAMYFCASLNTEAFFGQGTRLTVV.

The rearrangement joins TRBV7-9 to TRBJ2-1, with D uncertain. Between the trimmed V and J ends, which lost 5 bases and 7 bases, there was a span of 9 bases. The CDR3 has 12 amino acids. CDR1 SEHNR and CDR2 FQNEAQ come from the germline V gene (reference sequence). In nucleotides, the CDR3 is TGTGCCAGCAGCCCCGTTCTGAATGAGCAGTTCTTC. This sequence encodes CASSPVLNEQFF.

The chain combines TRBV5-1 with TRBJ2-3; TRBD2 agrees at 8 bases. This CDR3 is built from 18 residues. The trim removed 0 bases at V and 1 base at J, leaving 10 bases unmatched. CDR1 is SGHRS and CDR2 is YFSETQ in the germline V gene. The CDR3 protein is CASSLGGGAGAGTDTQYF. The DNA of the CDR3 is TGCGCCAGCAGCTTGGGAGGGGGAGCGGGAGCCGGCACAGATACGCAGTATTTT.

The chain combines TRBV19 with TRBJ2-5; weak D call: TRBD1 (6 bases). The V end was cut by 5 bases, the J end by 3 bases, with 13 bases between. Germline CDR1 is LNHDA and CDR2 is SQIVND (reference sequence). There are 14 residues in the CDR3. The CDR3 DNA is TGTGCCAGTAGTCCAACCCGGGACAAAGAGACCCAGTACTTC. Its translation is CASSPTRDKETQYF.

This clone was observed a few times. V usage is TRBV19 and J usage is TRBJ2-7; TRBD1 is a possible D gene (6 bases). Germline loops: CDR1 LNHDA, CDR2 SQIVND (reference sequence). This CDR3 has 13 residues. V dropped 10 bases and J dropped 6 bases, with 19 bases sitting between them. As DNA, the CDR3 is TGTGCCACGTCCGGACAGTCGGCGGGCGAGCAGTACTTC. Translated: CATSGQSAGEQYF.

This chain uses TRBV23-1 with TRBJ2-2; TRBD2 matches 11 bases. TRBV23-1 is sorted into the ORF group, with uncertain function. This CDR3 has 16 residues. V lost 6 bases, J lost 6 bases, and 9 bases stayed unmatched. The CDR3 sequence: CASRASGGSGPGELFF. CDR3 in DNA: TGCGCCAGCAGGGCTAGCGGGGGGTCGGGGCCCGGGGAGCTGTTTTTT.

There are a few counts of this clone. The chain carries TRBV11-2 and TRBJ1-6, with 7 nucleotides matching TRBD1. V dropped 5 bases and J dropped 7; count of bases not matched to a gene: 8. The CDR3 is 15 amino acids. Germline-derived CDR1 and CDR2 are SGHAT and FQNNGV. The DNA of the CDR3 is TGTGCCAGCAGCCAAGCCGGGACAGTCAATTCACCCCTCCACTTT. This sequence encodes CASSQAGTVNSPLHF.